The 15 T cell receptor beta chains given below trace back to one sample, sequenced in a study of blood T cell repertoires in COVID-19. Here immunoSEQ multiplex PCR was the method, and the copy in TCRdb shows in-frame clones only, minus some. The sample has more than 200,000 clones; roughly 86% are singletons. The sequencing input was PBMCs or T cells enriched from blood (not recorded which). These receptor sequences come from a woman in her forties or fifties who had recovered from COVID-19.

Here the CDR3 reads CASSKCLVRLGNQPQHF. The CDR3 nucleotides are TGTGCCAGCAGCAAATGTCTCGTCAGGCTGGGCAATCAGCCCCAGCATTTT. The gene calls are TRBV21-1 and TRBJ1-5; the D call in the table, TRBD1, was not verified against the DNA. TRBV21-1 corresponds to a pseudogene. The CDR3 runs to 17 residues.

The J gene is TRBJ2-3, the V gene TRBV19; 8 bases fit TRBD1. CDR3 length: 15 residues. V lost 3 bases, J lost 4 bases, and 6 bases stayed unmatched. CDR1 and CDR2 from the germline V gene are LNHDA and SQIVND (reference sequence). The CDR3 loop is CASSIDPRGPDTQYF. In nucleotides, the CDR3 is TGTGCCAGTAGTATTGATCCCAGGGGGCCAGATACGCAGTATTTT.

The chain links TRBV6-5 to TRBJ1-2, with D maybe TRBD1 (6 bases). The CDR3 consists of 15 residues. Looked up from germline, CDR1 is MNHEY and CDR2 is SVGAGI. Trimming pared 8 bases from V and 3 bases from J, leaving 19 bases between. CDR3 nucleotides: TGTGCCAGCCGCCCGGGGCCAGGGGACCACTATGGCTACACCTTC. Its protein is CASRPGPGDHYGYTF.

The chain joins TRBV27 to TRBJ2-1, with D maybe TRBD2 (6 bases). This CDR3 region has 15 residues. Germline V gene data show CDR1 as MNHEY and CDR2 as SMNVEV (reference sequence). V lost 0 bases and J lost 4, with 10 bases in between. CDR3 residues: CASSLSGTLYNEQFF. CDR3 nucleotide sequence: TGTGCCAGCAGTTTATCAGGGACTTTATACAATGAGCAGTTCTTC.

About this clone itself: One end of the junction does not line up with germline, which may come from a read error. The rearrangement uses TRBV7-7 and TRBJ1-3, with 7 positions matching TRBD1. Germline V gives CDR1 SSHAT, CDR2 FNYEAQ (reference sequence). CDR3 length: 19 residues. The CDR3 loop reads CASSLIRRDRAYSGNTIYF. DNA for the CDR3: TGTGCTAGCAGCCTCATTAGGAGAGACAGGGCGTATTCTGGAAACACCATATATTTT.

V usage is TRBV5-5 and J usage is TRBJ1-1, with D possibly being TRBD1 (6 bases). V gave up 3 bases and J gave up 1 base, with 7 bases separating them. The CDR3 sequence is 13 residues long. Germline CDR1 and CDR2: SGHKS and YYEKEE (reference sequence). CDR3 sequence reads: CASSWGQNTEAFF. For the CDR3, the DNA is TGTGCCAGCAGCTGGGGACAGAACACTGAAGCTTTCTTT.

The chain combines TRBV3-1 (or the pseudogene TRBV3-2) with TRBJ2-3; 8 nucleotides align to TRBD2. CDR1 LGHDT and CDR2 YNNKEL come from the germline V gene (reference sequence). V was pared by 3 bases and J by 2 bases, with 4 bases of the junction left unmatched. The CDR3 has 15 amino acids. This CDR3 is CASSHSGGSTDTQYF. The CDR3 nucleotides read TGTGCCAGCAGCCATTCGGGGGGGTCCACAGATACGCAGTATTTT.

The rearrangement joins TRBV19 to TRBJ1-1; 10 bases align to TRBD1. The CDR3 is 14 residues long. From germline, CDR1 is LNHDA and CDR2 SQIVND (reference sequence). V lost 10 bases and J lost 1; bases outside the gene matches: 6. CDR3 region: CATRTGGWNTEAFF. CDR3 nucleotide sequence: TGTGCCACCCGGACAGGGGGATGGAACACTGAAGCTTTCTTT. Drawing the rest from reference TRBV19 and TRBJ1-1, the complete variable domain is DGGITQSPKYLFRKEGQNVTLSCEQNLNHDAMYWYRQDPGQGLRLIYYSQIVNDFQKGDIAEGYSVSREKKESFPLTVTSAQKNPTAFYLCATRTGGWNTEAFFGQGTRLTVV.

The rearrangement links TRBV6-5 to TRBJ1-1; perhaps TRBD1 as D (6 bases). Between the trimmed V and J ends, which lost 3 bases and 1 base, there was a span of 12 bases. The CDR3 totals 15 residues. The germline gives CDR1 MNHEY, CDR2 SVGAGI. The CDR3 region is CASSYGLTGNTEAFF. CDR3 DNA sequence: TGTGCCAGCAGTTATGGCCTGACAGGGAACACTGAAGCTTTCTTT.

The chain is built from TRBV7-9 and TRBJ1-1, with 10 bases fitting TRBD1. After removal of 4 bases from V and 6 bases from J, the junction contained 5 bases not matched to a gene. The CDR3 sequence is 14 residues long. CDR1 SEHNR and CDR2 FQNEAQ come from the germline V gene (reference sequence). CDR3 protein: CASSSGTGAAEAFF. The CDR3 nucleotides read TGTGCCAGCAGCTCCGGGACAGGGGCAGCTGAAGCTTTCTTT. The full variable domain, with the rest looked up from reference TRBV7-9 and TRBJ1-1, is DTGVSQNPRHKITKRGQNVTFRCDPISEHNRLYWYRQTLGQGPEFLTYFQNEAQLEKSRLLSDRFSAERPKGSFSTLEIQRTEQGDSAMYLCASSSGTGAAEAFFGQGTRLTVV.

As regards this clone: Other DNA sequences in the sample encode the same CDR3. V usage is TRBV7-8 and J usage is TRBJ2-3; D gene ambiguous. The germline V and J ends were trimmed by 5 bases and 6 bases, with 6 bases remaining between them. The CDR3 consists of 11 residues. CDR1 is SGHVS, CDR2 FQNEAQ, per germline. CDR3 sequence: CASSPRDTQYF. The CDR3 region has the DNA TGTGCCAGCAGCCCCAGGGATACGCAGTATTTT.

The genes are TRBV7-9 and TRBJ2-1; tentatively, D is TRBD2 (5 bases). This CDR3 contains 12 residues. CDR1 and CDR2 (germline): SEHNR, FQNEAQ (reference sequence). V was pared by 4 bases and J by 9 bases, with 10 bases between. CDR3 amino acids: CASSWRSGEQFF. CDR3 sequence (DNA): TGTGCCAGCAGCTGGAGGAGCGGTGAGCAGTTCTTC.

This chain connects TRBV6-5 to TRBJ1-5, with 7 positions matching TRBD1. Germline lookup yields CDR1 MNHEY and CDR2 SVGAGI. The CDR3 spans 14 residues. The ends lost 4 bases at V and 4 bases at J; junction bases unmatched: 4. CDR3 amino acids: CASSSGQENQPQHF. CDR3 nucleotide sequence: TGTGCCAGCAGTTCCGGACAGGAGAATCAGCCCCAGCATTTT.

The CDR3 sequence is CASRAHDINYGYTF. In DNA, the CDR3 is TGTGCCAGCAGGGCCCACGACATAAACTATGGCTACACCTTC. The V and J genes are TRBV6-6 and TRBJ1-2; D uncertain. V dropped 6 bases and J dropped 2 bases, with 13 bases sitting between them. CDR3 length: 14 residues. Germline V lookup: CDR1 MNHNY, CDR2 SVGAGI (reference sequence).

The chain couples TRBV7-2 to TRBJ1-2; 7 bases match TRBD1. CDR1 is SGHTA and CDR2 is FQGNSA in the germline V gene. CDR3 size: 15 residues. V lost 5 bases to trimming and J lost 0 bases; unmatched junction nucleotides: 6. CDR3 sequence (DNA): TGTGCCAGCAGCCCGCGACAGGGAACTAACTATGGCTACACCTTC. Amino acid sequence: CASSPRQGTNYGYTF.